A single sample gave rise to the 26 T cell receptor beta chains below, sequenced in a study of T cell changes during pregnancy in multiple sclerosis. The data were produced by immunoSEQ multiplex PCR, yet TCRdb's version contains in-frame clones alone and is incomplete. The sample contains 90,000 to 100,000 clones, around 93% of which appear only once. Here the sequenced sample was peripheral blood, taken in the third trimester of pregnancy. The receptors were sampled from a female donor with multiple sclerosis, enrolled in a pregnancy study.

V is TRBV28 and J is TRBJ1-2, with TRBD1 matching over 10 bases. The CDR3 is 16 residues long. The germline gives CDR1 MDHEN, CDR2 SYDVKM. V shed 3 bases, J shed 4 bases, and the junction held 8 bases outside the gene matches. In nucleotides, the CDR3 is TGTGCCAGCAGTTTTTATCCGGGACAGGGGAGCTATGGCTACACCTTC. This codes for CASSFYPGQGSYGYTF.

The V gene is TRBV29-1, the J gene TRBJ2-5, with TRBD1 identical over 9 bases. The CDR3 totals 12 residues. V dropped 5 bases and J dropped 5; count of bases not matched to a gene: 3. Per the germline V gene, CDR1 is SQVTM and CDR2 is ANQGSEA. Here the CDR3 DNA reads TGCAGCGTTACAGGGGGCCTGGAGACCCAGTACTTC. Translation: CSVTGGLETQYF.

This chain links TRBV28 with TRBJ2-7, with 8 bases lining up with TRBD1. Germline values: CDR1 MDHEN, CDR2 SYDVKM. The CDR3 contains 14 residues. V lost 3 bases and J lost 6; bases outside the gene matches: 7. Here the CDR3 reads CASSFSRGRAEQYF. In DNA form, the CDR3 reads TGTGCCAGCAGTTTTAGCAGGGGGCGCGCCGAGCAGTACTTC.

The chain carries TRBV6-1 and TRBJ1-5, with no clear D. Trimming removed 2 bases from V and 0 bases from J, with 5 bases in between. The V gene's germline CDR1 is MNHNS and CDR2 SASEGT. The CDR3 runs to 14 residues. The CDR3 region is CASSETSSNQPQHF. The DNA for the CDR3 is TGTGCCAGCAGTGAAACTTCTAGCAATCAGCCCCAGCATTTT.

The chain is built from TRBV6-5 and TRBJ2-7; no clear D. This CDR3 is built from 15 residues. The germline V and J ends were trimmed by 2 bases and 5 bases, with 16 bases remaining between them. CDR1 and CDR2 from the germline V gene are MNHEY and SVGAGI. DNA of the CDR3: TGTGCCAGCAGTTACCTCGGAGAAGGTACCGACGAGCAGTACTTC. Translation: CASSYLGEGTDEQYF.

The CDR3 reads CASSSKAQRGQPQHF. The CDR3 DNA reads as TGTGCCAGTAGTTCTAAGGCCCAAAGGGGTCAGCCCCAGCATTTT. V gene TRBV19 combines with J gene TRBJ1-5; perhaps TRBD1 as D (5 bases). The CDR3 runs to 15 residues. V gave up 5 bases and J gave up 6 bases, with 17 bases separating them. Germline loops: CDR1 LNHDA, CDR2 SQIVND (reference sequence).

The chain couples TRBV2 to TRBJ2-5, with a possible D match to TRBD2 (6 bases). The CDR3 consists of 14 residues. V lost 4 bases to trimming and J lost 5 bases, with 14 bases between them. Germline CDR1 is SNHLY and CDR2 is FYNNEI. The CDR3 DNA reads as TGTGCCAGCAGTGGGGGCGGGCGGGGTGAGACCCAGTACTTC. Residues: CASSGGGRGETQYF.

The CDR3 loop is CASSSRDRYQPQHF. The CDR3 DNA is TGTGCCAGTAGTTCCAGGGACAGATATCAGCCCCAGCATTTT. This chain joins TRBV19 and TRBJ1-5; 7 positions match TRBD1. The CDR3 is made up of 14 amino acids. Losses at the gene ends were 5 bases for V and 5 bases for J; bases not matched to a gene: 6. Germline V lookup: CDR1 LNHDA, CDR2 SQIVND (reference sequence).

This chain joins TRBV29-1 and TRBJ2-7, with TRBD2 identical over 7 bases. V lost 6 bases to trimming and J lost 4 bases; unmatched junction nucleotides: 15. The CDR3 covers 15 residues. The germline V gene has CDR1 SQVTM and CDR2 ANQGSEA. The CDR3 region has the DNA TGCAGCGTCGCTTACGGGGGGTCGCCAGGATACGAGCAGTACTTC. It encodes CSVAYGGSPGYEQYF.

This chain uses TRBV7-3 with TRBJ1-1, with TRBD1 matching 9 bases. Looked up from germline, CDR1 is SGHTA and CDR2 is FQGTGA. The CDR3 runs to 15 residues. The V gene end was trimmed by 3 bases and the J gene end by 4 bases; junction bases not matched to a gene: 6. CDR3 sequence: CASSLGQGIGTEAFF. The DNA for the CDR3 is TGTGCCAGCAGCTTGGGACAGGGCATTGGCACTGAAGCTTTCTTT. Looking up the rest from reference TRBV7-3 and TRBJ1-1 gives the full variable domain: GAGVSQTPSNKVTEKGKYVELRCDPISGHTALYWYRQSLGQGPEFLIYFQGTGAADDSGLPNDRFFAVRPEGSVSTLKIQRTERGDSAVYLCASSLGQGIGTEAFFGQGTRLTVV.

The chain couples TRBV7-8 to TRBJ2-1; TRBD2 matches at 7 bases. CDR1 is SGHVS, CDR2 FQNEAQ, per germline. V lost 1 base and J lost 3; bases outside the gene matches: 3. CDR3 length: 15 amino acids. CDR3 in DNA: TGTGCCAGCAGCTTAGGCAGCGGGAACTACAATGAGCAGTTCTTC. This encodes CASSLGSGNYNEQFF.

The V and J genes are TRBV5-1 and TRBJ1-1; 7 bases are a match to TRBD1. Germline CDR1 reads SGHRS; CDR2 reads YFSETQ. Trimming cost V 2 bases and J 7 bases; bases outside gene matches: 8. The CDR3 has 14 amino acids. CDR3 sequence: CASSLRTGPLEAFF. CDR3 bases: TGCGCCAGCAGCTTACGGACAGGTCCCCTTGAAGCTTTCTTT. Together with reference TRBV5-1 and TRBJ1-1, the CDR3 gives the full variable domain: KAGVTQTPRYLIKTRGQQVTLSCSPISGHRSVSWYQQTPGQGLQFLFEYFSETQRNKGNFPGRFSGRQFSNSRSEMNVSTLELGDSALYLCASSLRTGPLEAFFGQGTRLTVV.

V is TRBV4-1 and J is TRBJ1-2; the match to TRBD1 covers 8 bases. The CDR3 spans 14 residues. The ends lost 5 bases at V and 6 bases at J; junction bases unmatched: 8. Looked up from germline, CDR1 is MGHRA and CDR2 is YSYEKL. The CDR3 reads CASSRQGQSHGYTF. Here the CDR3 DNA reads TGCGCCAGCAGCAGACAGGGGCAGAGTCATGGCTACACCTTC.

This sequence joins TRBV5-1 and TRBJ1-2, with 8 bases aligning to TRBD1. This CDR3 spans 16 amino acids. Germline values: CDR1 SGHRS, CDR2 YFSETQ. J gave up 2 bases and V 4 bases, and 10 bases lay outside the gene matches. The CDR3 DNA reads TGCGCCAGCAGCCCTCGGGTGGACAGGGTGAACTATGGCTACACCTTC. This codes for CASSPRVDRVNYGYTF.

The V and J genes are TRBV7-9 and TRBJ2-5, with a tentative D call TRBD2 (5 bases). The germline V gene encodes CDR1 SEHNR and CDR2 FQNEAQ (reference sequence). Trimming removed 2 bases from V and 5 bases from J, with 12 bases in between. The CDR3 is 14 residues long. The CDR3 DNA sequence: TGTGCCAGCAGCTTATGGGGAAGAGGGGAGACCCAGTACTTC. Its protein product is CASSLWGRGETQYF.

The rearrangement links TRBV4-3 to TRBJ2-3, with 12 bases aligning to TRBD2. The CDR3 is 17 residues long. Losses at the gene ends were 0 bases for V and 4 bases for J; bases not matched to a gene: 5. Germline V CDR1 and CDR2: LGHNA, YSLEER. The chain's CDR3 is CASSQETSGSLPDTQYF. The CDR3 nucleotides are TGCGCCAGCAGCCAAGAGACTAGCGGGAGTTTGCCAGATACGCAGTATTTT.

The chain couples TRBV28 to TRBJ2-7; D call uncertain. Trimming took 7 bases from V and 0 from J, leaving 10 bases between them. CDR3 size: 13 residues. Germline V gives CDR1 MDHEN, CDR2 SYDVKM. CDR3 region: CASIPRRSYEQYF. CDR3 bases: TGTGCCAGCATCCCCAGGCGCTCCTACGAGCAGTACTTC.

The chain is built from TRBV19 and TRBJ1-4; 8 nucleotides agree with TRBD1. Germline CDR1 LNHDA, CDR2 SQIVND (reference sequence). With V trimmed by 5 bases and J by 0 bases, 14 bases remained unmatched. CDR3 size: 19 residues. CDR3 in DNA: TGTGCCAGTAGTCACCGATCGACAGGGGTGTCCACAACTAATGAAAAACTGTTTTTT. It codes for CASSHRSTGVSTTNEKLFF.

The gene calls are TRBV6-1 and TRBJ2-3; possible D gene TRBD1, 5 bases. Germline CDR1 and CDR2: MNHNS and SASEGT. The CDR3 is 15 residues long. V gave up 3 bases and J gave up 5 bases, with 15 bases separating them. CDR3 sequence reads: CASSDERTNQDTQYF. DNA of the CDR3: TGTGCCAGCAGTGATGAGAGGACAAACCAAGATACGCAGTATTTT.

The chain has TRBV2 and TRBJ1-1; unclear D gene. This CDR3 region has 14 residues. Trimming took off 3 bases at V and 3 bases at J, with 11 bases between the two ends. CDR1 and CDR2 (germline): SNHLY, FYNNEI. CDR3 region: CASSDPRGYTEAFF. The DNA for the CDR3 is TGTGCCAGCAGTGACCCTAGAGGCTACACTGAAGCTTTCTTT.

In its sample, this clone was seen once. One end of the junction varies from germline; a read error may be responsible. The rearrangement joins TRBV7-7 to TRBJ2-1, with 11 bases lining up with TRBD2. The V gene's germline CDR1 is SSHAT and CDR2 FNYEAQ (reference sequence). The CDR3 spans 17 residues. Here the CDR3 DNA reads TGTGCTAGCAGCTTAGCGCGTAGCGGGAGGGTCTACAATGAGCAGTTCTTC. Translated, it gives CASSLARSGRVYNEQFF.

This chain joins TRBV18 and TRBJ2-1; D is possibly TRBD2 (5 bases). The CDR3 loop spans 16 amino acids. CDR1 is KGHSH, CDR2 LQKENI, per germline. The V end was cut by 5 bases, the J end by 0 bases, with 14 bases between. The CDR3 bases are TGTGCCAGCTCAGCGGAGGATTTTAGCTCCTACAATGAGCAGTTCTTC. As protein: CASSAEDFSSYNEQFF.

The J gene is TRBJ2-7, the V gene TRBV29-1, with 8 bases that match TRBD1. Germline trimming cut 1 base from V and 6 bases from J; bases unmatched to any gene: 5. Per germline, CDR1 SQVTM and CDR2 ANQGSEA. CDR3 length: 13 residues. CDR3 coding DNA: TGCAGCGTTGAAGGGACAGGGCGTTGCGAGCAGTACTTC. Protein: CSVEGTGRCEQYF.

The chain is built from TRBV2 and TRBJ2-5; TRBD1 aligns across 9 bases. Germline loops: CDR1 SNHLY, CDR2 FYNNEI. After removal of 6 bases from V and 1 base from J, the junction contained 9 bases not matched to a gene. The CDR3 has 16 residues. The CDR3 nucleotides are TGTGCCAGCAGGGGCACCGGGACAGGGATCCAAGAGACCCAGTACTTC. It codes for CASRGTGTGIQETQYF.

The rearrangement uses TRBV7-2 and TRBJ2-1; D possibly corresponds to TRBD2 (7 bases). Between the trimmed V and J ends, which lost 4 bases and 4 bases, there was a span of 20 bases. The CDR3 runs to 17 residues. CDR1 is SGHTA, CDR2 FQGNSA, per germline. CDR3 in amino acids: CASSSHGGRGGYNEQFF. The CDR3 bases are TGTGCCAGCAGCTCCCACGGGGGGAGGGGGGGTTACAATGAGCAGTTCTTC.

This chain connects TRBV2 to TRBJ2-5; maybe TRBD2 (6 bases). With 5 bases removed from V and 1 base from J, the gap between germline ends came to 11 bases. Germline-derived CDR1 and CDR2 are SNHLY and FYNNEI. The CDR3 sequence is 14 residues long. This CDR3 reads CASSRGTLQETQYF. CDR3 bases: TGTGCCAGCAGTCGGGGGACCCTCCAAGAGACCCAGTACTTC.